Sequencing of this TCR beta chain was carried out in a study of regulatory T cells in long-lasting Graves disease. Study-level results: The study found TRBV28, TRBJ1-2 and TRBJ2-5 favored in persistent disease.

This clonotype occurred many times. Its antigen is as yet unknown. The time point denotes: newly diagnosed GD, antithyroid drugs for less than 3 months. The TCR library was prepared using RNA isolated from PBMCs. An endocrinology department in Xi'an, China, supplied the patients. With iRepertoire HTBI primers and Arm-PCR of CDR3 regions, TCR beta libraries were built. Each CDR3 protein is one row after TCRdb ran MiXCR on the multiplex PCR reads. The sample lists roughly 420,000 distinct CDR3 sequences; less than 20% were seen once. This CDR3 contains 12 residues. V was pared by 6 bases and J by 7 bases, with 10 bases between. CDR1 SGHNT and CDR2 YENEEA come from the germline V gene. These same data were also listed under a study on T cells in Graves' hyperthyroidism and ophthalmopathy. That paper states: When the TCR CDR3 underwent first-round RT-PCR, the HTBI primer set was used.

This sequence joins TRBV11-3 and TRBJ2-1; D uncertain. Sequencing was performed on peripheral blood mononuclear cells (PBMCs), taken at new diagnosis, from a patient treated with antithyroid drugs. This clonotype originated in a woman aged 18-35 years with Graves disease. The CDR3 DNA sequence: TGTGCCAGCAGGGAAGGGTCAAATGAGCAGTTCTTC. Amino acid sequence: CASREGSNEQFF.